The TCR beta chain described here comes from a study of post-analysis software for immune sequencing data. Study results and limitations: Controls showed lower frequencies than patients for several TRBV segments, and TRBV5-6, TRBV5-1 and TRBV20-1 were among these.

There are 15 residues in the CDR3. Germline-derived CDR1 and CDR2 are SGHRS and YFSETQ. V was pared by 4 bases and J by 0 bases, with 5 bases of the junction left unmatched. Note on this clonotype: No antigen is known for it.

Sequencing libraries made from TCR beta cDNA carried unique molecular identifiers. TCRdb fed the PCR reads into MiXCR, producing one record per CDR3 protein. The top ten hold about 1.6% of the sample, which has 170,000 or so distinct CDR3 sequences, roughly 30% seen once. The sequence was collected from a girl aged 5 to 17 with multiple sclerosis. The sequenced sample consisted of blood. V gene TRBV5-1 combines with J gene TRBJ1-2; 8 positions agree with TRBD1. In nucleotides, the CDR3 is TGCGCCAGCAGCGGTGGACAGGGACCTAACTATGGCTACACCTTC. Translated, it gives CASSGGQGPNYGYTF.